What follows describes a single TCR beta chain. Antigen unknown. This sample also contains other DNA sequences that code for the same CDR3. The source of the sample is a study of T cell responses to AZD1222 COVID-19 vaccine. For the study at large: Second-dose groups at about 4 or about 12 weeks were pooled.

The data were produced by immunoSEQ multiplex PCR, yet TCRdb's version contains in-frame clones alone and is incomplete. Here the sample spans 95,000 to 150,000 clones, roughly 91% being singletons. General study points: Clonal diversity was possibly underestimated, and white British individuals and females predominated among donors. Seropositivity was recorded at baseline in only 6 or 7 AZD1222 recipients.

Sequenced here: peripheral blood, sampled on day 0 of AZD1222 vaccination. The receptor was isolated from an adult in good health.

The CDR3 here is CASIGSGNTIYF. CDR3 nucleotides: TGTGCCAGCATCGGCTCTGGAAACACCATATATTTT. The V call is TRBV6-5, the J call TRBJ1-3, with D unresolved. The germline V gene encodes CDR1 MNHEY and CDR2 SVGAGI. This CDR3 is 12 amino acids long. Trimming shortened V by 7 bases and J by 0 bases, and 4 bases separated the two germline ends.